The clone carrying this T cell receptor beta chain was detected ten times or more. The data derive from a study of identical twins. One entry per CDR3 protein results from TCRdb running MiXCR on the 5' RACE reads. The sample contains about 100,000 distinct CDR3 sequences, just under 6% of which appear only once. Germline V gene data show CDR1 as SGHTA and CDR2 as FQGTGA. CDR3 length equals 20 residues. The junction had 25 bases not matched to a gene; V was cut back by 4 bases and J by 5 bases. This receptor was taken from a woman in her forties or fifties in good health. The gene calls are TRBV7-3 and TRBJ1-2, with 7 bases that match TRBD1. Source material: memory T cells sorted from blood. CDR3 DNA sequence: TGTGCCAGCAGCTCGAAAGTGGGTGGTCAGGGGGGAACCTCCGGTTATGGCTACACCTTC. Translated: CASSSKVGGQGGTSGYGYTF.